The TCR beta chain described here comes from a study of T cells expressing NK-cell markers. TCRdb reworked the 5' RACE reads into one entry per CDR3 protein, no DNA. This sample's table has about 540,000 distinct CDR3 sequences. Germline lookup yields CDR1 PRHDT and CDR2 FYEKMQ (reference sequence). This CDR3 has 16 amino acids. V gene TRBV13 combines with J gene TRBJ2-3. Sequenced input: blood T cells: a sorted CD56 or NKG2C T cell subset, CD4+ or CD8+ T cells, or bulk PBMC T cells (not recorded which). The source of this sequence is a man between 18 and 35 years old in good health. The CDR3: CASSSRRVSSTDTQYF.